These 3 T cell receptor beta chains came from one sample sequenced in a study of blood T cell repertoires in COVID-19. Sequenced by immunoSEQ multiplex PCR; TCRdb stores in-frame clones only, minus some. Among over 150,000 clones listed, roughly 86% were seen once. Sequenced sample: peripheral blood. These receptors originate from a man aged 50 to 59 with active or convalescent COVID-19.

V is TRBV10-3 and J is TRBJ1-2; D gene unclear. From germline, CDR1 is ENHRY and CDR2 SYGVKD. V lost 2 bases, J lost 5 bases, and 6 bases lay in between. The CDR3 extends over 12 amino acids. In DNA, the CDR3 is TGTGCCATCAGTGAGGGCAGTTATGGCTACACCTTC. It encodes CAISEGSYGYTF.

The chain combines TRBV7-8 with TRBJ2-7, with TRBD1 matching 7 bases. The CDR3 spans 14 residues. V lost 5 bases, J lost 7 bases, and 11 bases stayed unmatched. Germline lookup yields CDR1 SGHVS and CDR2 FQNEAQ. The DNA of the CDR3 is TGTGCCAGCAGCCCCGACAGGGTAATCGGGGAGCAGTACTTC. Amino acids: CASSPDRVIGEQYF.

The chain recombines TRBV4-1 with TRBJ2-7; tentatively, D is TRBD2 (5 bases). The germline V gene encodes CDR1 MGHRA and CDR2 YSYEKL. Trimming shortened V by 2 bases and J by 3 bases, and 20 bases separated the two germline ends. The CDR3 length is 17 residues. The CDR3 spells CASSQSGFAGGDYEQYF. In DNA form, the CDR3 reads TGCGCCAGCAGCCAAAGCGGTTTCGCGGGTGGAGACTACGAGCAGTACTTC.